This T cell receptor beta chain was sequenced during a study of cytomegalovirus exposure and HLA in healthy donors. Across the study: A subsequent analysis stated that the 100 to 150 validation repertoires were run on the same platform as the 650 to 850 first-cohort repertoires.

A word on this clone: The antigen is unknown.

The CDR3 covers 14 residues. V dropped 11 bases and J dropped 0 bases, with 15 bases sitting between them. Per the germline V gene, CDR1 is SNHLY and CDR2 is FYNNEI. Method: immunoSEQ multiplex PCR; TCRdb's copy keeps in-frame clones and lacks some. Found here are 200,000 or so clones, around 88% of them singletons; the top ten hold just under 3%. Study observations and caveats: According to the study, 150 to 200 TCR beta chains were cytomegalovirus-associated.

The chain employs TRBV2 and TRBJ2-3, with D maybe TRBD1 (5 bases). Sequenced material: PBMCs. The TCR comes from a woman under 30 in good health and CMV-seronegative. CDR3 protein: CAGETGQSTDTQYF. The CDR3 DNA sequence: TGTGCCGGAGAAACAGGTCAAAGCACAGATACGCAGTATTTT.